The source of this TCR beta chain is a study of blood T cell repertoires in COVID-19. Study as a whole: PBMCs, B-cell-depleted T cells, or T cells were the source of the cDNA or gDNA that made up the material.

In the authors' methods: Scientists estimated how many nucleated cells there were by amplifying reference gene primers. Repertoires were generated with immunoSEQ multiplex PCR, while TCRdb's copy carries only in-frame clones and drops some. Clone size and the V and J calls come from that table; the DNA yielded D and trimming. In the table there are just over 90,000 clones, around four fifths of which are singletons. This clone was counted only a few times. The length of the CDR3 is 14 residues. The junction had 11 bases not matched to a gene; V was cut back by 9 bases and J by 6 bases. CDR1 is MDHEN, CDR2 SYDVKM, per germline.

The sequenced material came from peripheral blood. The chain combines TRBV28 with TRBJ1-5; 7 bases map to TRBD1. The receptor's source is a human donor in a cohort sampled during active COVID-19. CDR3 protein: CASWTGLLGQPQHF. CDR3 sequence (DNA): TGTGCCAGTTGGACAGGCCTTCTTGGTCAGCCCCAGCATTTT.